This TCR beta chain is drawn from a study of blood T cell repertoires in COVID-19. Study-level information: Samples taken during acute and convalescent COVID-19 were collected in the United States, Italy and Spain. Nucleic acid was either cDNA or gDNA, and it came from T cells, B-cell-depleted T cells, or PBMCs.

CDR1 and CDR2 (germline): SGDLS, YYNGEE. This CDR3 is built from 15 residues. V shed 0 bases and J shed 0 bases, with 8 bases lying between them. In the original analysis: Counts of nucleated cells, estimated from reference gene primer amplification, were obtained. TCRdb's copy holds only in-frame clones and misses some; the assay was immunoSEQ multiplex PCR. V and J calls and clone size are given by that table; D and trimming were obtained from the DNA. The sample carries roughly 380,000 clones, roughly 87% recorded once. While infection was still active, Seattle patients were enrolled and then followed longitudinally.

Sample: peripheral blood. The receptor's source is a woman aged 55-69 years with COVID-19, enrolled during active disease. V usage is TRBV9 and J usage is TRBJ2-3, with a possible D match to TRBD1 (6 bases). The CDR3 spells CASSVDQGSTDTQYF. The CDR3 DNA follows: TGTGCCAGCAGCGTAGACCAGGGGAGCACAGATACGCAGTATTTT.